These 21 T cell receptor beta chains share one sample of origin, sequenced in a study of T cell responses to AZD1222 COVID-19 vaccine. This table comes from immunoSEQ multiplex PCR, and its TCRdb copy is limited to in-frame clones, with some not included. The table includes about 140,000 clones, about 91% detected once. The source material was peripheral blood, sampled on day 0 of AZD1222 vaccination. All receptors derive from an adult in good health.

The chain links TRBV18 to TRBJ1-5; TRBD1 aligns across 7 bases. CDR1 and CDR2 from the germline V gene are KGHSH and LQKENI. With 1 base clipped from V and 6 bases from J, the junction kept 6 bases outside the gene matches. There are 15 residues in the CDR3. CDR3 nucleotides: TGTGCCAGCTCACCACAGGGAACAGGGGTTCAGCCCCAGCATTTT. It specifies CASSPQGTGVQPQHF.

The chain employs TRBV28 and TRBJ2-5; 8 nucleotides align to TRBD1. Germline V CDR1 and CDR2: MDHEN, SYDVKM. The CDR3 loop spans 15 amino acids. After removal of 5 bases from V and 5 bases from J, the junction contained 10 bases not matched to a gene. In DNA form, the CDR3 reads TGTGCCAGCAGTCCCGGGACAGGCGTTCGGGAGACCCAGTACTTC. It yields the protein CASSPGTGVRETQYF.

The rearrangement links TRBV6-5 to TRBJ2-2; unclear D gene. Germline CDR1 is MNHEY and CDR2 is SVGAGI. Trimming cost V 1 base and J 2 bases, with 8 bases left between them. This CDR3 is built from 15 residues. As DNA, the CDR3 is TGTGCCAGCAGTTACTATGCCGGAAACACCGGGGAGCTGTTTTTT. Its protein is CASSYYAGNTGELFF.

The chain has TRBV6-4 and TRBJ1-6; D unresolved. Germline lookup yields CDR1 MRHNA and CDR2 SNTAGT. Deletions cut 2 bases from V and 5 bases from J, with 4 bases between. The CDR3 length is 13 residues. CDR3 DNA: TGTGCCAGCAGTGACAGGGATAATTCACCCCTCCACTTT. Protein product: CASSDRDNSPLHF.

The chain couples TRBV5-3 to TRBJ2-1, with TRBD2 matching over 14 bases. TRBV5-3 is annotated as an ORF whose role is uncertain. The trim removed 0 bases at V and 0 bases at J, leaving 14 bases unmatched. The CDR3 has 22 amino acids. The CDR3 DNA is TGTGCCAGAAGCTTGGGCGTCTCGGGACTAGCGGGAGTTGGGAGCTCCTACAATGAGCAGTTCTTC. It encodes CARSLGVSGLAGVGSSYNEQFF.

This clone appeared a single time. The V and J genes are TRBV6-2 or TRBV6-3 and TRBJ1-5; D uncertain. Per germline, CDR1 MNHEY and CDR2 SVGEGT. Trimming took 6 bases from V and 6 from J, leaving 15 bases between them. The CDR3 totals 14 residues. The CDR3 here is CASSPTTDVQPQHF. CDR3 sequence (DNA): TGTGCCAGCAGCCCGACTACGGACGTTCAGCCCCAGCATTTT.

The V call is TRBV28, the J call TRBJ1-6; tentative D call: TRBD1 (5 bases). Germline CDR1 reads MDHEN; CDR2 reads SYDVKM. CDR3 length: 14 residues. V lost 8 bases, J lost 9 bases, and 17 bases lay in between. The chain's CDR3 is CASYGGPLGSPLHF. The DNA for the CDR3 is TGTGCCAGCTATGGGGGACCTTTAGGTTCACCCCTCCACTTT.

CDR3 sequence reads: CASSQGGDEQFF. In DNA, the CDR3 is TGTGCCAGTAGCCAGGGGGGCGATGAGCAGTTCTTC. V and J are TRBV19 and TRBJ2-1; the D gene is possibly TRBD1 (7 bases). CDR3 length: 12 residues. V was pared by 6 bases and J by 8 bases, with 11 bases between. Germline CDR1 LNHDA, CDR2 SQIVND (reference sequence). Complete variable domain (other parts from reference TRBV19 and TRBJ2-1): DGGITQSPKYLFRKEGQNVTLSCEQNLNHDAMYWYRQDPGQGLRLIYYSQIVNDFQKGDIAEGYSVSREKKESFPLTVTSAQKNPTAFYLCASSQGGDEQFFGPGTRLTVL.

This clone has more than one count but fewer than ten. V usage is TRBV30 and J usage is TRBJ1-3; TRBD1 might be the D (5 bases). This CDR3 has 15 residues. Looked up from germline, CDR1 is GTSNPN and CDR2 is SVGIG (reference sequence). V lost 1 base and J 0 bases, leaving 10 bases between the germline ends. This chain's CDR3 is CAWSGGEDSGNTIYF. In nucleotides, the CDR3 is TGTGCCTGGAGTGGAGGGGAAGACTCTGGAAACACCATATATTTT.

The chain is built from TRBV12-5 and TRBJ2-5, with 10 bases fitting TRBD2. This CDR3 contains 16 residues. Trimming at V came to 3 bases and at J to 5 bases, leaving 9 bases not matched to a gene. Germline CDR1 reads LGHNT; CDR2 reads FRNRAP. The CDR3 protein is CASGFNSGRAWETQYF. DNA of the CDR3: TGTGCTAGTGGTTTCAACAGCGGGAGGGCCTGGGAGACCCAGTACTTC.

This clone appeared once. The rearrangement uses TRBV11-2 and TRBJ2-2, with D maybe TRBD2 (5 bases). Trimming took off 5 bases at V and 1 base at J, with 11 bases between the two ends. The CDR3 is made up of 15 amino acids. Germline V gene lookup returns CDR1 SGHAT and CDR2 FQNNGV. The CDR3 is CASSPREGNTGELFF. The DNA of the CDR3 is TGTGCCAGCAGCCCCCGTGAGGGGAACACCGGGGAGCTGTTTTTT.

Note on this clone: Within the sample, other DNA sequences also encode this same CDR3. The V call is TRBV9, the J call TRBJ2-1, with a possible D match to TRBD2 (5 bases). Per the germline V gene, CDR1 is SGDLS and CDR2 is YYNGEE. Trimming took 2 bases from V and 0 from J, leaving 6 bases between them. The CDR3 loop spans 14 amino acids. The CDR3 nucleotides read TGTGCCAGCAGCGTTGGGAGCTCCTACAATGAGCAGTTCTTC. Amino acids: CASSVGSSYNEQFF.

V is TRBV7-2 and J is TRBJ2-1; 11 positions match TRBD2. The V segment lost 5 bases and the J segment 9 bases; nucleotides outside the gene matches: 9. The CDR3 is made up of 15 amino acids. The germline CDR1 and CDR2 sequences are SGHTA and FQGNSA. CDR3 protein: CASSETSGSEGEQFF. CDR3 sequence (DNA): TGTGCCAGCAGCGAAACTAGCGGGAGCGAAGGTGAGCAGTTCTTC.

This rearrangement joins TRBV7-7 to TRBJ2-1; TRBD1 or TRBD2 may be the D gene (5 bases each). The CDR3 is 18 residues long. Trimming took off 6 bases at V and 5 bases at J, with 26 bases between the two ends. Germline CDR1 is SSHAT and CDR2 is FNYEAQ (reference sequence). The CDR3 region is CASSYQGRGRIFDNEQFF. The CDR3 DNA reads as TGTGCCAGCAGTTATCAGGGAAGAGGGCGGATTTTCGACAATGAGCAGTTCTTC.

J is TRBJ2-2 and V is TRBV29-1; D is undetermined. The germline gives CDR1 SQVTM, CDR2 ANQGSEA. Trimming removed 7 bases at V and 5 bases at J, with 17 bases between. The CDR3 totals 14 residues. The CDR3 DNA is TGCAGCGCCTCGGGCGGCCGAGGAACCGGGGAGCTGTTTTTT. Translated: CSASGGRGTGELFF.

This chain connects TRBV29-1 to TRBJ1-4, with unresolved D. The CDR3 covers 12 residues. V shed 7 bases and J shed 8 bases, with 14 bases lying between them. The germline CDR1 and CDR2 sequences are SQVTM and ANQGSEA. CDR3 residues: CSAAGRGEKLFF. In DNA form, the CDR3 reads TGCAGCGCCGCCGGGCGTGGGGAAAAACTGTTTTTT.

The chain links TRBV9 to TRBJ2-2; 10 bases match TRBD2. V shed 2 bases, J shed 4 bases, and the junction held 5 bases outside the gene matches. The CDR3 extends over 16 amino acids. Germline CDR1 SGDLS, CDR2 YYNGEE. The CDR3 DNA reads as TGTGCCAGCAGCGTCACTAGCGGGAAAATCACCGGGGAGCTGTTTTTT. It codes for CASSVTSGKITGELFF.

The rearrangement links TRBV3-1 (or the pseudogene TRBV3-2) to TRBJ2-2, with 12 bases lining up with TRBD2. Germline loops: CDR1 LGHDT, CDR2 YNNKEL (reference sequence). V shed 0 bases, J shed 2 bases, and the junction held 4 bases outside the gene matches. The CDR3 has 18 residues. The DNA of the CDR3 is TGTGCCAGCAGCCAAGAGTGGACTAGCGGGACCAACACCGGGGAGCTGTTTTTT. Translated: CASSQEWTSGTNTGELFF.

The genes are TRBV5-4 and TRBJ2-1; 13 bases agree with TRBD2. Germline V gene data show CDR1 as SGHNT and CDR2 as YYREEE (reference sequence). CDR3 length equals 17 residues. J was trimmed by 1 base and V by 3 bases; bases with no gene match: 4. The CDR3 DNA reads as TGTGCCAGCAGCTCCCGGACTAGCGGGAGTTCCTACAATGAGCAGTTCTTC. Its protein is CASSSRTSGSSYNEQFF.

V is TRBV9 and J is TRBJ2-1; tentatively, D is TRBD1 or TRBD2 (6 bases each). Trimming shortened V by 2 bases and J by 6 bases, and 18 bases separated the two germline ends. The CDR3 spans 16 residues. CDR1 and CDR2 (germline): SGDLS, YYNGEE. For the CDR3, the DNA is TGTGCCAGCAGCGTCCAATTAAACCGGGGGCTCAATGAGCAGTTCTTC. It translates to CASSVQLNRGLNEQFF. The full variable domain, with the rest looked up from reference TRBV9 and TRBJ2-1, is DSGVTQTPKHLITATGQRVTLRCSPRSGDLSVYWYQQSLDQGLQFLIQYYNGEERAKGNILERFSAQQFPDLHSELNLSSLELGDSALYFCASSVQLNRGLNEQFFGPGTRLTVL.

The chain employs TRBV19 and TRBJ1-5, with D tentatively TRBD1 (6 bases). The CDR3 is made up of 16 amino acids. V gave up 4 bases and J gave up 5 bases, with 18 bases separating them. Per the germline V gene, CDR1 is LNHDA and CDR2 is SQIVND (reference sequence). The CDR3: CASSKPTGPGDQPQHF. CDR3 DNA: TGTGCCAGTAGTAAACCGACAGGACCAGGAGATCAGCCCCAGCATTTT.